The 20 T cell receptor beta chains listed next were all sequenced from one sample in a study of T cell responses to AZD1222 COVID-19 vaccine. Sequenced by immunoSEQ multiplex PCR; TCRdb stores in-frame clones only, minus some. The sample consists of about 79,000 clones, roughly 87% of them appearing once. This specimen consisted of peripheral blood, obtained 28 days after the second AZD1222 dose. Receptor source: an adult who received the AZD1222 COVID-19 vaccine.

CDR3: CASSVRTGQGDIYGYTF. The CDR3 DNA reads TGTGCCAGCAGTGTCCGGACCGGACAGGGGGACATCTATGGCTACACCTTC. The chain employs TRBV6-1 and TRBJ1-2, with 10 nucleotides matching TRBD1. V gave up 4 bases and J gave up 4 bases; unmatched junction bases: 12. The germline V gene has CDR1 MNHNS and CDR2 SASEGT. The CDR3 runs 17 residues.

This clone showed up just once. V and J are TRBV2 and TRBJ2-7; D remains ambiguous. The V gene's germline CDR1 is SNHLY and CDR2 FYNNEI. This CDR3 contains 12 residues. V was clipped by 4 bases and J by 6 bases, with 10 bases between them. The CDR3, as DNA: TGTGCCAGCAGTGGGGGAATTTCCGAGCAGTACTTC. As protein: CASSGGISEQYF.

The chain links TRBV5-1 to TRBJ2-1, with 9 bases matching TRBD1. V gave up 0 bases and J gave up 9 bases; unmatched junction bases: 7. The germline V gene has CDR1 SGHRS and CDR2 YFSETQ. CDR3 length: 15 residues. As DNA, the CDR3 is TGCGCCAGCAGCTTGGAGGGTACAGGGGGCTTTGAGCAGTTCTTC. Its translation: CASSLEGTGGFEQFF.

This rearrangement joins TRBV5-4 to TRBJ2-7, with 10 bases fitting TRBD2. This CDR3 spans 15 amino acids. The V gene end was trimmed by 5 bases and the J gene end by 4 bases; junction bases not matched to a gene: 9. Germline V gives CDR1 SGHNT, CDR2 YYREEE (reference sequence). CDR3 DNA sequence: TGTGCCAGCAGGCCAGGGACTAGCGATGGATACGAGCAGTACTTC. Protein sequence: CASRPGTSDGYEQYF.

The rearrangement links TRBV13 to TRBJ1-1, with 8 nucleotides matching TRBD1. V shed 4 bases, J shed 8 bases, and the junction held 3 bases outside the gene matches. CDR3 length equals 12 residues. Germline assignment: CDR1 PRHDT and CDR2 FYEKMQ (reference sequence). The CDR3 bases are TGTGCCAGCAGCTCCAGGACAGGGGAAGCTTTCTTT. Protein: CASSSRTGEAFF.

V usage is TRBV28 and J usage is TRBJ2-3; 10 bases agree with TRBD2. CDR1 MDHEN and CDR2 SYDVKM come from the germline V gene. The CDR3 contains 12 residues. The V gene end was trimmed by 8 bases and the J gene end by 10 bases; junction bases not matched to a gene: 6. The CDR3 DNA sequence: TGTGCCAGCCAGAGCGGGAGGGCCGCGCAGTATTTT. Its translation: CASQSGRAAQYF. The whole variable domain, remainder taken from reference TRBV28 and TRBJ2-3, is DVKVTQSSRYLVKRTGEKVFLECVQDMDHENMFWYRQDPGLGLRLIYFSYDVKMKEKGDIPEGYSVSREKKERFSLILESASTNQTSMYLCASQSGRAAQYFGPGTRLTVL.

CDR3 bases: TGTGCCAGCAGCCCCCCAACAGGAGTCTATGGCTACACCTTC. Translation gives CASSPPTGVYGYTF. The V gene is TRBV5-5, the J gene TRBJ1-2; TRBD1 might be the D (5 bases). The germline CDR1 and CDR2 sequences are SGHKS and YYEKEE (reference sequence). The CDR3 extends over 14 amino acids. V gave up 4 bases and J gave up 4 bases, with 14 bases separating them. The full variable domain, with the rest looked up from reference TRBV5-5 and TRBJ1-2, is DAGVTQSPTHLIKTRGQQVTLRCSPISGHKSVSWYQQVLGQGPQFIFQYYEKEERGRGNFPDRFSARQFPNYSSELNVNALLLGDSALYLCASSPPTGVYGYTFGSGTRLTVV.

To note about this clone: The same CDR3 is also encoded by other DNA sequences in this sample. The chain carries TRBV30 and TRBJ2-6, with no clear D. The CDR3 runs to 13 residues. V was clipped by 0 bases and J by 3 bases, with 3 bases between them. CDR1 is GTSNPN and CDR2 is SVGIG in the germline V gene (reference sequence). The CDR3 here is CAWSVGGANVLTF. CDR3 bases: TGTGCCTGGAGTGTGGGTGGGGCCAACGTCCTGACTTTC. The full variable domain, its missing parts supplied by reference TRBV30 and TRBJ2-6, is SQTIHQWPATLVQPVGSPLSLECTVEGTSNPNLYWYRQAAGRGLQLLFYSVGIGQISSEVPQNLSASRPQDRQFILSSKKLLLSDSGFYLCAWSVGGANVLTFGAGSRLTVL.

The chain is built from TRBV6-2 or TRBV6-3 and TRBJ2-7; D remains unclear. Trimming pared 2 bases from V and 3 bases from J, leaving 11 bases between. The germline V gene encodes CDR1 MNHEY and CDR2 SVGEGT. This CDR3 region has 14 residues. CDR3 loop: CASSYATVFYEQYF. CDR3 bases: TGTGCCAGCAGTTACGCCACAGTATTCTACGAGCAGTACTTC.

The rearrangement uses TRBV7-2 and TRBJ2-2; D is undetermined. Looked up from germline, CDR1 is SGHTA and CDR2 is FQGNSA. The CDR3 runs to 14 residues. With 5 bases removed from V and 2 bases from J, the gap between germline ends came to 9 bases. The CDR3 DNA reads as TGTGCCAGCAGCCCCCAGACTAACACCGGGGAGCTGTTTTTT. It translates to CASSPQTNTGELFF.

This clone came up a few times. The V and J genes are TRBV4-2 and TRBJ1-2; 12 bases are a match to TRBD1. CDR1 LGHNA and CDR2 YNFKEQ come from the germline V gene. This CDR3 comprises 15 residues. V shed 0 bases, J shed 6 bases, and the junction held 2 bases outside the gene matches. CDR3 sequence reads: CASSQEGQGADGYTF. The CDR3 nucleotides read TGTGCCAGCAGCCAAGAGGGACAGGGGGCGGATGGCTACACCTTC.

The J gene is TRBJ1-5, the V gene TRBV10-3; a possible D gene is TRBD1 (6 bases). This CDR3 contains 15 residues. With 3 bases removed from V and 0 bases from J, the gap between germline ends came to 9 bases. The germline gives CDR1 ENHRY, CDR2 SYGVKD. CDR3 coding DNA: TGTGCCATCAGTGAAAGGGGGGATAGCAATCAGCCCCAGCATTTT. This translates into CAISERGDSNQPQHF.

The chain combines TRBV9 with TRBJ1-3, with 9 bases identical to TRBD1. CDR3 length equals 14 residues. Germline V gene data show CDR1 as SGDLS and CDR2 as YYNGEE. V lost 5 bases and J lost 0; bases outside the gene matches: 0. The CDR3 DNA reads TGTGCCAGCAGGACAGGGGGCTCTGGAAACACCATATATTTT. Amino acids: CASRTGGSGNTIYF.

V usage is TRBV9 and J usage is TRBJ1-3; unclear D gene. V lost 1 base and J 4 bases, leaving 9 bases between the germline ends. The CDR3 spans 14 residues. Germline CDR1 is SGDLS and CDR2 is YYNGEE. The CDR3 DNA sequence: TGTGCCAGCAGCGTACAGGATGGGGGAAACACCATATATTTT. It specifies CASSVQDGGNTIYF.

The chain recombines TRBV7-2 with TRBJ2-6, with D unresolved. This CDR3 spans 14 amino acids. CDR1 SGHTA and CDR2 FQGNSA come from the germline V gene. Trimming removed 8 bases at V and 0 bases at J, with 8 bases between. DNA for the CDR3: TGTGCCAGCCGGCCGAGCTCTGGGGCCAACGTCCTGACTTTC. This gives the protein CASRPSSGANVLTF.

V gene TRBV6-2 or TRBV6-3 combines with J gene TRBJ1-5; no definite D call. V was cut by 5 bases and J by 4 bases, with 6 bases left in between. This CDR3 is 12 amino acids long. Germline CDR1 is MNHEY and CDR2 is SVGEGT. The CDR3 DNA follows: TGTGCCAGCAGTAAAAATAATCAGCCCCAGCATTTT. It specifies CASSKNNQPQHF.

The DNA of the CDR3 is TGTGCCAGTAGCCTCCCTTACGGCGGGTCCGGGGAGCTGTTTTTT. It translates to CASSLPYGGSGELFF. V and J are TRBV19 and TRBJ2-2, with D tentatively TRBD2 (5 bases). Trimming removed 6 bases from V and 6 bases from J, with 17 bases in between. The CDR3 is 15 amino acids. CDR1 is LNHDA, CDR2 SQIVND, per germline (reference sequence).

The rearrangement joins TRBV7-9 to TRBJ2-7; D is possibly TRBD2 (6 bases). Germline V CDR1 and CDR2: SEHNR, FQNEAQ (reference sequence). The V end lost 5 bases, the J end lost 3 bases, and 17 bases lay between the germline ends. The CDR3 is 15 amino acids. CDR3 DNA: TGTGCCAGCAGCGCGGTAGGGACTTCTTACTACGAGCAGTACTTC. Translation: CASSAVGTSYYEQYF.

Written as DNA, the CDR3 is TGTGCCAGCAGTTTTGGACAGGGTCGTGGCTACACCTTC. The encoded protein is CASSFGQGRGYTF. V gene TRBV28 combines with J gene TRBJ1-2; TRBD1 aligns across 8 bases. The V segment lost 3 bases and the J segment 7 bases; nucleotides outside the gene matches: 4. From germline, CDR1 is MDHEN and CDR2 SYDVKM. The CDR3 loop spans 13 amino acids.

DNA for the CDR3: TGTGCCAGCAGTCAGAGGGCGGAGGCCTACTACGAGCAGTACTTC. This gives the protein CASSQRAEAYYEQYF. V and J are TRBV11-3 and TRBJ2-7, with D maybe TRBD2 (5 bases). CDR1 is SGHNT, CDR2 YENEEA, per germline. CDR3 length equals 15 residues. V was trimmed by 6 bases and J by 3 bases, leaving 18 bases between them.